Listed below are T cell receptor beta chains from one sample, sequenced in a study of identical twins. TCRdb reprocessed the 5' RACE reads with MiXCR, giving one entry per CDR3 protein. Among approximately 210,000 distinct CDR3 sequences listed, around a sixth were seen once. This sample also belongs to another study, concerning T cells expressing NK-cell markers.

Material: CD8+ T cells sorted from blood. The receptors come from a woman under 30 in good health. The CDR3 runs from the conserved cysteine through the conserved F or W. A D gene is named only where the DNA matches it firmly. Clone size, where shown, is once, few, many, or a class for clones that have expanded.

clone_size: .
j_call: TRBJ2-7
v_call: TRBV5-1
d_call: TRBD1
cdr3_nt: TGCGCCAGCGGGACCCGGGGACAGGGCTACGAGCAGTACTTC
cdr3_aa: CASGTRGQGYEQYF

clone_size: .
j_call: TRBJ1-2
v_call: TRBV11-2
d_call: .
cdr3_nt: TGTGCCAGCAGCCAAGGCGGGCTGGCCTATGGCTACACCTTC
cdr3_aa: CASSQGGLAYGYTF

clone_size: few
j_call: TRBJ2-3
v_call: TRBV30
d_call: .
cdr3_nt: TGTGCCTGGAGTGAGGGCAGAGGGGATAATACGCAGTATTTT
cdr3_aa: CAWSEGRGDNTQYF

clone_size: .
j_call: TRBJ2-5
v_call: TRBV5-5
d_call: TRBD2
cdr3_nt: TGTGCCAGCAGCTTGTGGACTAGCGGGGGCAAGACCCAGTACTTC
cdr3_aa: CASSLWTSGGKTQYF

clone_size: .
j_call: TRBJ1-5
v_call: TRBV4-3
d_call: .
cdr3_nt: TGCGCCAGCAGCCAAGATGCAGGGTATCCCAATCAGCCCCAGCATTTT
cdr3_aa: CASSQDAGYPNQPQHF

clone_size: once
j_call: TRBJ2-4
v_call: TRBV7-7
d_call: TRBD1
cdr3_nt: TGTGCTAGCAGCTTAGAACCGGGACAGGGGTCCAAAAACATTCAGTACTTC
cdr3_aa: CASSLEPGQGSKNIQYF

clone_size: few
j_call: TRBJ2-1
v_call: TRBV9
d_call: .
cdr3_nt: TGTGCCAGCAGCGTAGGGTGGGATGAGCAGTTCTTC
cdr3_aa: CASSVGWDEQFF

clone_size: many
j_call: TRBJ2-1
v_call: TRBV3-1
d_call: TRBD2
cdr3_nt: TGTGCCAGCAGCCAGTCGACTAGCGGCCTTTGGGACAATGAGCAGTTCTTC
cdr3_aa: CASSQSTSGLWDNEQFF

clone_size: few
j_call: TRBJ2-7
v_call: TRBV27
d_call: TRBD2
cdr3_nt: TGTGCCAGTCGCTGGGTCCGGGGGGCCTACGAGCAGTACTTC
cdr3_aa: CASRWVRGAYEQYF

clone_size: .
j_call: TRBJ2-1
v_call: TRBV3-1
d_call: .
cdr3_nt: TGTGCCAGCAGCCAAGGGGTACCGTCTGGACAACCATACAATGAGCAGTTCTTC
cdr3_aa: CASSQGVPSGQPYNEQFF

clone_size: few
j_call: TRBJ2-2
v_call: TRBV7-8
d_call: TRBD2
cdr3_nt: TGTGCCAGCAGCCGACCGGGACTAGGTACCGGGGAGCTGTTTTTT
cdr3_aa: CASSRPGLGTGELFF

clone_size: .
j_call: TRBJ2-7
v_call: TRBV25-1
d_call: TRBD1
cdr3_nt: TGTGCCAGCAGTGGGGACAGGGTTAAACACGAGCAGTACTTC
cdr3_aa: CASSGDRVKHEQYF

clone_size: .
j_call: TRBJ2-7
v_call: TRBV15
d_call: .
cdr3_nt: TGTGCCACCAGCAGGTCAGACAGTTGGACCTACGAGCAGTACTTC
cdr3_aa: CATSRSDSWTYEQYF

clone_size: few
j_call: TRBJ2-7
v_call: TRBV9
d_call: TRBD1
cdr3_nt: TGTGCCAGCAGCGTAGCGAGAGACAGGGGTTTCTACGAGCAGTACTTC
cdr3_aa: CASSVARDRGFYEQYF

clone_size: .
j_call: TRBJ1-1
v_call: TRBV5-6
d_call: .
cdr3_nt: TGTGCCAGCAGCTTCGGCGGAGGAACTCACACTGAAGCTTTCTTT
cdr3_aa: CASSFGGGTHTEAFF

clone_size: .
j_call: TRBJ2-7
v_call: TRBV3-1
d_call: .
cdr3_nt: TGTGCCAGCAGCCAAGATTCGAGCTACGAGCAGTACTTC
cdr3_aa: CASSQDSSYEQYF

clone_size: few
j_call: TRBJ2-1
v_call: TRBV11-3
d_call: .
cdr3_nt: TGTGCCAGCAGCCCCTTTTTTGTAGAAACGTACAATGAGCAGTTCTTC
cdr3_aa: CASSPFFVETYNEQFF

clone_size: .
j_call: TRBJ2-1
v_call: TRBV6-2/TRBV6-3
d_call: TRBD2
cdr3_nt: TGTGCCAGCAAACCGGGACTAGCGGGAGGAGTCGAGCAGTTCTTC
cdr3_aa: CASKPGLAGGVEQFF

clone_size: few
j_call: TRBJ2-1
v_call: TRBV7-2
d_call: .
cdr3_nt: TGTGCCAGCAGCTTGGTTGCACTCTACAATGAGCAGTTCTTC
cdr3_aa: CASSLVALYNEQFF

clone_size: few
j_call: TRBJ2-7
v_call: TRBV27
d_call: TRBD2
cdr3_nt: TGTGCCAGCAGTTTCACGACTAGCGGCTACGAGCAGTACTTC
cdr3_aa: CASSFTTSGYEQYF

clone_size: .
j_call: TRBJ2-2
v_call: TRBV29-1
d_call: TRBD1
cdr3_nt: TGCAGCGTTGGCCTAACAGGGGCCGGGGAGCTGTTTTTT
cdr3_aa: CSVGLTGAGELFF

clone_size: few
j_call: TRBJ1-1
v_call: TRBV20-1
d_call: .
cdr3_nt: TGCAGTGCTAGAGGACAGTTGAACACTGAAGCTTTCTTT
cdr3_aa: CSARGQLNTEAFF

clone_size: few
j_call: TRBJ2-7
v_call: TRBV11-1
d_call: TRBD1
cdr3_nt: TGTGCCAGCAGCTCACCGGGACAGCGAAATACCTACGAGCAGTACTTC
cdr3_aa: CASSSPGQRNTYEQYF

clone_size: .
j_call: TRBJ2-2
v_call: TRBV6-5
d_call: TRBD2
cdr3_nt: TGTGCCAGCAGTTACTCCGCCGAGGCGGGAGGTACCGGGGAGCTGTTTTTT
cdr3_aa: CASSYSAEAGGTGELFF

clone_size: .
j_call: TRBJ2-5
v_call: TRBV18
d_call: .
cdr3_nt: TGTGCCAGCTCACCGGGGGGACAAACCCTCCAAGAGACCCAGTACTTC
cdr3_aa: CASSPGGQTLQETQYF

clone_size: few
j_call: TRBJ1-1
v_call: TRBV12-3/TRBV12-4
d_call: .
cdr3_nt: TGTGCCAGCAGTTTGTACAGGGACACTGAAGCTTTCTTT
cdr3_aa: CASSLYRDTEAFF

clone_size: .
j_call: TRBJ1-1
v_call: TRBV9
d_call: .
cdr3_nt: TGTGCCAGCAGCGGTGGGGTCACTGAAGCTTTCTTT
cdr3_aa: CASSGGVTEAFF